The clone carrying this T cell receptor (beta chain) was detected only a few times. Its antigen is as yet unknown. The CDR3 length is 17 residues. Trimming left V 5 bases short and J 7 bases short, with 24 bases between. Germline V gives CDR1 SGHRS, CDR2 YFSETQ. TCRdb reprocessed the 5' RACE reads via MiXCR and lists one record per CDR3 protein. In the table there are approximately 200,000 distinct CDR3 sequences, roughly 16% of which are singletons. This entry comes from a study of T-cell memory formation after mild COVID-19. General observations from the study: Whereas later expanders leaned CD4+, clones contracting day 15 to 85 showed a balanced CD4/CD8 makeup.

The receptor's source is an adult woman who had mild COVID-19 (a few samples of this study predate the infection). Cell type and time point are not known. The specimen sequenced was PBMCs or a T cell subset sorted from them (not recorded which). V gene TRBV5-1 combines with J gene TRBJ2-2, with D perhaps assigned TRBD1 or TRBD2 (5 bases each). The chain's CDR3 is CASRPPSGQGVNGELFF. CDR3 nucleotides: TGCGCCAGCAGACCCCCCTCAGGTCAGGGAGTGAACGGGGAGCTGTTTTTT.